This T cell receptor beta chain was found in a study of shared clonotypes between healthy human individuals. The CDR3 runs 12 residues. The V end was cut by 4 bases, the J end by 11 bases, with 12 bases between. Per germline, CDR1 SEHNR and CDR2 FQNEAQ (reference sequence). Using immunoSEQ multiplex PCR, the repertoire was profiled, and TCRdb retains in-frame clones only, with some absent. The profile shows 1 million to 1.2 million clones, approximately 80% of them singletons. Sequencing was done on a sample of memory CD4+ T cells from PBMCs. The subset here: CD45RA-negative fraction. The chain links TRBV7-9 to TRBJ1-3; a weak D match, TRBD1 (5 bases). The TCR was taken from a man younger than 35 in good health. Some clones in this sample may be carry-over from other donors' samples. The CDR3 loop is CASSSKPGAIYF. The CDR3 DNA reads TGTGCCAGCAGCTCTAAACCGGGGGCCATATATTTT.